Presented here are 20 T cell receptor beta chains from one specimen sequenced in a study of T cells in localized non-small cell lung cancer. The method was immunoSEQ multiplex PCR; TCRdb's version includes in-frame clones alone and lacks a portion of them. This table has a few thousand clones, less than 30% appearing once. Material: lung tumor tissue, obtained before any cancer treatment. The source of these receptors is a man aged 40 to 69 with stage I lung adenocarcinoma.

The chain couples TRBV14 to TRBJ2-7; D possibly corresponds to TRBD1 (6 bases). Trimming removed 4 bases from V and 6 bases from J, with 13 bases in between. The CDR3 sequence is 13 residues long. Germline V gene sequence: CDR1 SGHDN, CDR2 FVKESK. This CDR3 reads CASSPRQEAEQYV. CDR3 coding DNA: TGTGCCAGCAGCCCCCGACAGGAGGCCGAGCAGTACGTC.

This chain connects TRBV30 to TRBJ1-1, with D possibly being TRBD1 (6 bases). The CDR3 extends over 14 amino acids. From germline, CDR1 is GTSNPN and CDR2 SVGIG (reference sequence). V was clipped by 3 bases and J by 1 base, with 12 bases between them. CDR3 in DNA: TGTGCCTGGAGCCCGGGACACCAGAACACTGAAGCTTTCTTT. Its translation: CAWSPGHQNTEAFF.

This clone occurred a few times. The rearrangement links TRBV7-6 to TRBJ1-2; D perhaps matches TRBD1 (5 bases). Trimming pared 5 bases from V and 8 bases from J, leaving 30 bases between. The CDR3 contains 18 residues. The germline CDR1 and CDR2 sequences are SGHVS and FNYEAQ. CDR3 sequence: CASSDGRWPGPQSSGYTF. The CDR3 region has the DNA TGTGCCAGCAGCGACGGACGATGGCCGGGACCTCAATCATCCGGCTACACCTTC.

This rearrangement joins TRBV30 to TRBJ2-1; unclear D gene. This CDR3 has 12 amino acids. Germline V gene sequence: CDR1 GTSNPN, CDR2 SVGIG (reference sequence). V lost 0 bases and J 4 bases, leaving 4 bases between the germline ends. In DNA form, the CDR3 reads TGTGCCTGGAGTGTGGTATACAATGAGCAGTTCTTC. It yields the protein CAWSVVYNEQFF.

The chain is built from TRBV29-1 and TRBJ2-1; D may correspond to TRBD1 or TRBD2 (5 bases each). The CDR3 length is 13 residues. Looked up from germline, CDR1 is SQVTM and CDR2 is ANQGSEA. V was shortened by 7 bases and J by 7 bases, with 17 bases between the two germline ends. CDR3 protein: CSARGATPNEQFF. The DNA for the CDR3 is TGCAGCGCCCGAGGGGCTACACCGAATGAGCAGTTCTTC.

CDR3 sequence: CASSQSGVHGYTF. As DNA, the CDR3 is TGTGCCAGCAGCCAATCAGGGGTACATGGCTACACCTTC. The chain uses TRBV14 and TRBJ1-2, with a weak D call TRBD1 (6 bases). V shed 2 bases and J shed 6 bases, with 10 bases lying between them. The CDR3 spans 13 residues. Germline V gives CDR1 SGHDN, CDR2 FVKESK.

V gene TRBV18 combines with J gene TRBJ1-5, with D possibly matching TRBD1 (5 bases). Trimming pared 1 base from V and 1 base from J, leaving 11 bases between. The CDR3 has 16 residues. Germline assignment: CDR1 KGHSH and CDR2 LQKENI. CDR3 in amino acids: CASSPRQGRSNQPQHF. The CDR3 bases are TGTGCCAGCTCACCACGTCAGGGTAGGAGCAATCAGCCCCAGCATTTT.

The CDR3 spells CASSPDRTSAKTFYEQYV. The CDR3 coding sequence is TGTGCCAGCTCACCGGACCGGACTAGCGCAAAAACCTTCTACGAGCAGTACGTC. The V call is TRBV18, the J call TRBJ2-7, with 9 bases fitting TRBD2. CDR3 length equals 18 residues. With 3 bases clipped from V and 3 bases from J, the junction kept 15 bases outside the gene matches. Per germline, CDR1 KGHSH and CDR2 LQKENI.

This clone was counted only a few times. The V call is TRBV9, the J call TRBJ1-3; unclear D gene. From germline, CDR1 is SGDLS and CDR2 YYNGEE. The CDR3 is made up of 14 amino acids. V lost 4 bases and J 4 bases, leaving 12 bases between the germline ends. The CDR3 coding sequence is TGTGCCAGCAGCCCAAGGACGGGGGGAAACACCATATATTTT. It yields the protein CASSPRTGGNTIYF.

V usage is TRBV10-2 and J usage is TRBJ2-7; D call uncertain. The V gene lost 2 bases and the J gene lost 6 bases, with 14 bases spanning the gap. Looked up from germline, CDR1 is WSHSY and CDR2 is SAAADI. This CDR3 spans 14 amino acids. This CDR3 is CASSETDGLSEQYF. The DNA for the CDR3 is TGCGCCAGCAGTGAGACCGATGGCCTTAGCGAGCAGTACTTC.

The V call is TRBV4-1, the J call TRBJ1-2; D is ambiguous. V lost 1 base to trimming and J lost 0 bases, with 12 bases between them. CDR1 and CDR2 from the germline V gene are MGHRA and YSYEKL. CDR3 length equals 16 residues. The CDR3 nucleotides are TGCGCCAGCAGCCAAGTATCAGAGCAAGCTAACTATGGCTACACCTTC. Translation: CASSQVSEQANYGYTF.

The chain uses TRBV6-1 and TRBJ1-2; maybe TRBD1 (5 bases). Germline CDR1 MNHNS, CDR2 SASEGT. This CDR3 has 16 amino acids. Trimming left V 0 bases short and J 0 bases short, with 11 bases between. For the CDR3, the DNA is TGTGCCAGCAGTGAAGCGCAAAGGGGAGCTAACTATGGCTACACCTTC. It is translated as CASSEAQRGANYGYTF.

In its sample, this clone is medium-sized. The gene calls are TRBV4-1 and TRBJ1-2; 10 bases match TRBD1. There are 13 residues in the CDR3. The V and J ends lost 3 bases and 6 bases, in that order; junction bases with no gene match: 1. Germline-derived CDR1 and CDR2 are MGHRA and YSYEKL. The CDR3 DNA reads as TGCGCCAGCAGCCACGGACAGGGGGATGGCTACACCTTC. This encodes CASSHGQGDGYTF.

The rearrangement joins TRBV18 to TRBJ2-7; 11 positions match TRBD1. From germline, CDR1 is KGHSH and CDR2 LQKENI. This CDR3 has 16 amino acids. V trimming: 3 bases; J trimming: 0 bases; junction bases outside the gene matches: 4. CDR3 sequence reads: CASSPGTGGVSYEQYV. In DNA form, the CDR3 reads TGTGCCAGCTCACCTGGGACAGGGGGAGTCTCCTACGAGCAGTACGTC.

The chain uses TRBV9 and TRBJ1-5, with a possible D match to TRBD1 (6 bases). This CDR3 has 15 amino acids. The germline gives CDR1 SGDLS, CDR2 YYNGEE. V lost 5 bases to trimming and J lost 4 bases, with 16 bases between them. CDR3 in amino acids: CASSEAWGPNQPQHF. CDR3 in DNA: TGTGCCAGCAGTGAAGCATGGGGGCCTAATCAGCCCCAGCATTTT.

This clone rates as medium-sized. The chain has TRBV9 and TRBJ2-2; D possibly corresponds to TRBD1 (6 bases). The CDR3 is 18 residues long. From germline, CDR1 is SGDLS and CDR2 YYNGEE. V gave up 1 base and J gave up 0 bases, with 16 bases separating them. The CDR3 DNA follows: TGTGCCAGCAGCGTATATGGTTGGACAGCTTCGAACACCGGGGAGCTGTTTTTT. Its translation: CASSVYGWTASNTGELFF.

In DNA, the CDR3 is TGTGCCAGCAGTTACTCGTGGGACAGGGTAAACATTCAGTACTTC. As protein: CASSYSWDRVNIQYF. The V and J genes are TRBV6-8 and TRBJ2-4; 9 positions agree with TRBD1. The CDR3 runs 15 residues. The V and J ends lost 0 bases and 6 bases, in that order; junction bases with no gene match: 3. CDR1 is MNHGY and CDR2 is SAAAGT in the germline V gene.

V usage is TRBV5-1 and J usage is TRBJ1-1, with 8 bases aligning to TRBD1. Per the germline V gene, CDR1 is SGHRS and CDR2 is YFSETQ. The CDR3 loop spans 18 amino acids. The J segment lost 0 bases and the V segment lost 5 bases, leaving 15 bases of the junction unmatched. This CDR3 is CASSSEPGGFLVNTEAFF. The CDR3 DNA reads as TGCGCCAGCAGTTCGGAACCAGGGGGCTTTCTGGTGAACACTGAAGCTTTCTTT.

V is TRBV11-3 and J is TRBJ2-1; maybe TRBD2 (6 bases). With 5 bases removed from V and 9 bases from J, the gap between germline ends came to 17 bases. The CDR3 runs 14 residues. Germline CDR1 and CDR2: SGHNT and YENEEA. Here the CDR3 reads CASSPTRSGGEQFF. The CDR3 DNA is TGTGCCAGCAGCCCGACAAGGTCCGGGGGTGAGCAGTTCTTC.

This chain uses TRBV23-1 with TRBJ2-1; TRBD1 matches at 9 bases. TRBV23-1 belongs to the ORF category, with a function that is uncertain. This CDR3 spans 18 amino acids. J lost 5 bases, V lost 3 bases, and 14 bases had no gene match. The CDR3 bases are TGCGCCAGCAGTCAGTTGGATCCGGACAGGGGTCTAGACAATGAGCAGTTCTTC. Its protein product is CASSQLDPDRGLDNEQFF.